This TCR beta chain is from a study of regulatory T cells in long-lasting Graves disease. This clonotype was seen many times. V gave up 5 bases and J gave up 6 bases; unmatched junction bases: 15. The CDR3 consists of 16 residues. To make TCR beta libraries, researchers used iRepertoire HTBI primers and Arm-PCR of CDR3 regions. TCRdb reanalysed the multiplex PCR reads using MiXCR and keeps one entry per CDR3 protein. The sample includes roughly 410,000 distinct CDR3 sequences, 15% of them seen just once. Time point noted: newly diagnosed GD, antithyroid drugs for less than 3 months. PBMCs provided the RNA from which the TCR library was made. A further study also used this sample, focusing on T cells in Graves' hyperthyroidism and ophthalmopathy.

The TCR comes from a woman aged 35 to 49 with Graves disease. V is TRBV12-3 or TRBV12-4 and J is TRBJ2-7, with 8 bases identical to TRBD1. Material: peripheral blood mononuclear cells (PBMCs), obtained at new diagnosis, from a patient treated with antithyroid drugs. The CDR3 spells CASSKDRVPLTSEQYF. The CDR3 nucleotides read TGTGCCAGCAGTAAGGACAGGGTTCCTCTTACATCCGAGCAGTACTTC.